This T cell receptor (beta chain) is from a study of T cells in pancreatic ductal adenocarcinoma. Findings and caveats of the study: No significant tumor-blood clonality difference; means were about 0.11 and 0.072. Enrichment of CD45RO+ effector over naive T cells in tumors may bias clonality. Unique clonotypes were 7.5 to 8.5-fold more numerous in blood than in tumor.

Worth noting for this clone: Its antigen is as yet unknown.

Germline CDR1 SNHLY, CDR2 FYNNEI. The CDR3 consists of 14 residues. Between the trimmed V and J ends, which lost 5 bases and 1 base, there was a span of 12 bases. Selected pancreatic ductal adenocarcinoma patients had undergone surgery without neoadjuvant therapy. Libraries were prepared by immunoSEQ multiplex PCR; TCRdb keeps only in-frame clonotypes and omits some of them. The table records 8,500 to 9,500 clones, roughly 67% of them present only once. The source is a human donor with pancreatic ductal adenocarcinoma. The sequenced sample consisted of pancreatic tumor tissue. V is TRBV2 and J is TRBJ2-7, with a tentative D call TRBD2 (6 bases). CDR3 protein: CASSNLAESYEQYF. The DNA of the CDR3 is TGTGCCAGCAGTAATTTAGCGGAGTCCTACGAGCAGTACTTC.